The rows below give T cell receptor beta chains drawn from one sample of a study of PD-1 blockade in classical Hodgkin lymphoma. Data came from immunoSEQ multiplex PCR; TCRdb stores just in-frame clones and leaves some out. This sample has 12,000 to 15,000 clones; about 82% occur once, and the top ten carry roughly 4.4%. Sequencing used peripheral blood mononuclear cells (PBMCs), obtained at baseline. The receptor set was obtained from a human donor with classical Hodgkin lymphoma. CDR3s include the opening cysteine and the closing phenylalanine or tryptophan.

v_call	cdr3_aa
TRBV18	CASSPEQGPPHGQFF
TRBV30	CAWSPDRYQPQHF
TRBV9	CASSVGGSGNQPQHF
TRBV6-1	CATSGLAGGDEQFF
TRBV27	CASSPRHTNQPQHF
TRBV19	CASTRDEASTDTQYF
TRBV6-5	CASSYSTRQNTEAFF
TRBV19	CASSPQDRGNTGELFF
TRBV29-1	CSVGHLNTEAFF
TRBV7-2	CASSPKGDTQYF
TRBV19	CASSIEGQNTEAFF
TRBV7-8	CASSLGLAGVDTQYF
TRBV30	CAWSVRGTAGGYTF
TRBV29-1	CSVGQGLGYGYTF
TRBV19	CASSIVGYATNEKLFF
TRBV20-1	CSAKAREQFF
TRBV9	CASSARTGGKNTEAFF
TRBV7-6	CASSRDTGELFF
TRBV7-2	CASSSPTGKGYEQYF
TRBV10-3	CAIKPPGDEIGTQYF
TRBV28	CATGPTGELFF
TRBV28	CATRGQGLIGLYEQYF
TRBV2	CASSPRQLSGANVLTF
TRBV19	CASSIVDGQAGQFF
TRBV28	CASTPTGGTGELFF
TRBV2	CASSLSYEQYF
TRBV15	CATSRGAGGDEQYF
TRBV4-3	CASSQDGGLLNEQFF
TRBV9	CASSAVAGRGAEAFF
TRBV9	CASSSHRDRGDTGELFF
TRBV7-9	CASSLGGGTRGEAQHF
TRBV5-4	CASSLGGDLLIREQFF
TRBV7-6	CASSLAGEDSPLHF